Presented here are 14 T cell receptor beta chains from one specimen sequenced in a study of T-cell reconstitution after alpha-beta-depleted transplantation in children. Molecular barcoding with unique molecular identifiers was used for the TCRbeta library. TCRdb analysed the PCR reads with MiXCR anew, one entry per CDR3 protein. The data hold about 200,000 distinct CDR3 sequences, with roughly 8.1% observed a single time. Sample: PBMCs, mostly from graft donor cells, taken 360 days after TCRalphabeta/CD19-depleted stem cell transplant. All receptors come from a male patient aged 2-10 years who had a stem cell transplant for acute myeloid leukemia, so the T cells may come from the graft donor.

Ten or more counts support this clonotype. This chain joins TRBV12-3 or TRBV12-4 and TRBJ2-3, with 8 positions matching TRBD1. The J segment lost 1 base and the V segment lost 0 bases, leaving 6 bases of the junction unmatched. The CDR3 totals 17 residues. CDR3 residues: CASSLALTGEGTDTQYF. The DNA of the CDR3 is TGTGCCAGCAGTTTAGCCCTGACAGGGGAGGGCACAGATACGCAGTATTTT.

This clonotype was detected only a few times. The chain recombines TRBV4-2 with TRBJ2-5; D may be TRBD2 (5 bases). Germline assignment: CDR1 LGHNA and CDR2 YNFKEQ. This CDR3 is built from 17 residues. With 0 bases removed from V and 5 bases from J, the gap between germline ends came to 19 bases. CDR3 bases: TGTGCCAGCAGCCAAGATCACGTCGTGCTAGCACCTGAGACCCAGTACTTC. This gives the protein CASSQDHVVLAPETQYF.

This clonotype occurred a few times. The rearrangement uses TRBV19 and TRBJ1-1; D ambiguous. V was shortened by 3 bases and J by 0 bases, with 11 bases between the two germline ends. The CDR3 has 15 residues. Germline loops: CDR1 LNHDA, CDR2 SQIVND (reference sequence). CDR3 sequence (DNA): TGTGCCAGTAGTATTTTAGGTTTCATGAACACTGAAGCTTTCTTT. Translating gives CASSILGFMNTEAFF.

The sample holds a few counts of this clonotype. The V call is TRBV4-2, the J call TRBJ2-3, with a tentative D call TRBD1 (6 bases). Germline V gene data show CDR1 as LGHNA and CDR2 as YNFKEQ. V gave up 3 bases and J gave up 0 bases, with 10 bases separating them. This CDR3 is 15 amino acids long. The CDR3 nucleotides read TGTGCCAGCAGCCAGTTTACAGGGAGCACAGATACGCAGTATTTT. Translation gives CASSQFTGSTDTQYF.

There are many counts of this clonotype. V and J are TRBV7-9 and TRBJ2-5; 9 bases map to TRBD1. The germline gives CDR1 SEHNR, CDR2 FQNEAQ (reference sequence). The junction had 6 bases not matched to a gene; V was cut back by 5 bases and J by 5 bases. The CDR3 is 14 amino acids. The CDR3 here is CASSPTGGAETQYF. The DNA of the CDR3 is TGTGCCAGCAGCCCAACAGGGGGCGCCGAGACCCAGTACTTC.

This clonotype occurred many times. Here the CDR3 DNA reads TGCGCCAGCAGCTTGGCGTACAGGTACTACGAGCAGTACTTC. It yields the protein CASSLAYRYYEQYF. This chain joins TRBV5-1 and TRBJ2-7; possible D gene TRBD1, 5 bases. The V end was cut by 0 bases, the J end by 3 bases, with 10 bases between. Per the germline V gene, CDR1 is SGHRS and CDR2 is YFSETQ. The CDR3 covers 14 residues.

There are a few counts of this clonotype. The chain links TRBV5-6 to TRBJ2-6; D gene ambiguous. This CDR3 has 17 residues. Trimming took off 2 bases at V and 0 bases at J, with 12 bases between the two ends. Germline V gene sequence: CDR1 SGHDT, CDR2 YYEEEE. CDR3 sequence: CASSFVVVLSGANVLTF. The DNA for the CDR3 is TGTGCCAGCAGCTTCGTTGTGGTTCTCTCTGGGGCCAACGTCCTGACTTTC.

This clonotype was found a few times. The chain has TRBV7-9 and TRBJ2-1, with no clear D. In germline, CDR1 is SEHNR, CDR2 FQNEAQ (reference sequence). Trimming cost V 2 bases and J 10 bases, with 9 bases left between them. The CDR3 sequence is 12 residues long. The CDR3 spells CASSLLRREQFF. In nucleotides, the CDR3 is TGTGCCAGCAGCTTACTGAGGCGGGAGCAGTTCTTC.

This clonotype was counted only a few times. The rearrangement joins TRBV7-3 to TRBJ1-6; D is possibly TRBD1 (6 bases). V dropped 2 bases and J dropped 6 bases, with 11 bases sitting between them. Germline V gene data show CDR1 as SGHTA and CDR2 as FQGTGA. CDR3 length: 15 amino acids. The CDR3 loop reads CASSLQGRGNSPLHF. The DNA for the CDR3 is TGTGCCAGCAGCTTACAGGGGCGAGGTAATTCACCCCTCCACTTT.

This clonotype was observed a handful of times. The V and J genes are TRBV12-3 or TRBV12-4 and TRBJ1-6; TRBD1 aligns across 7 bases. V lost 4 bases to trimming and J lost 8 bases; unmatched junction nucleotides: 11. The CDR3 runs to 16 residues. For the CDR3, the DNA is TGTGCCAGCAGTTCACTACTTACAGGACAGGATTCACCCCTCCACTTT. Its protein is CASSSLLTGQDSPLHF.

This chain links TRBV10-3 with TRBJ2-5, with 11 bases matching TRBD1. With 11 bases clipped from V and 2 bases from J, the junction kept 10 bases outside the gene matches. This CDR3 is built from 15 residues. In germline, CDR1 is ENHRY, CDR2 SYGVKD. Written as DNA, the CDR3 is TGTGCCTCGGGGACAGGGGGACCTCCACAAGAGACCCAGTACTTC. Residues: CASGTGGPPQETQYF.

In this sample, this clonotype turned up a few times. This chain connects TRBV5-5 to TRBJ2-3, with D perhaps being TRBD1 or TRBD2 (5 bases each). CDR3 length equals 16 residues. The germline V and J ends were trimmed by 0 bases and 2 bases, with 13 bases remaining between them. Germline CDR1 and CDR2: SGHKS and YYEKEE (reference sequence). The CDR3 spells CASSLGTGAFTDTQYF. CDR3 bases: TGTGCCAGCAGCTTGGGGACCGGGGCGTTCACAGATACGCAGTATTTT.

In its sample, this clonotype was seen many times. The CDR3, as DNA: TGCAGTGCTAGATCCTCGCGGGGGCCTGCAGATACGCAGTATTTT. This translates into CSARSSRGPADTQYF. The J gene is TRBJ2-3, the V gene TRBV20-1; tentative D call: TRBD2 (7 bases). Germline CDR1 and CDR2: DFQATT and SNEGSKA (reference sequence). Trimming stripped 2 bases from V and 4 bases from J, with 16 bases between. This CDR3 has 15 amino acids.

This rearrangement joins TRBV20-1 to TRBJ2-5; no clear D gene. With 5 bases removed from V and 3 bases from J, the gap between germline ends came to 10 bases. CDR1 DFQATT and CDR2 SNEGSKA come from the germline V gene (reference sequence). The CDR3 runs to 12 residues. The CDR3 region is CSAPRTKETQYF. CDR3 in DNA: TGCAGTGCTCCCCGCACCAAAGAGACCCAGTACTTC.